This T cell receptor beta chain was sequenced for a study of blood T cell repertoires in COVID-19. Background on the study: Sites in the United States, Italy and Spain provided acute and convalescent COVID-19 samples.

J gave up 6 bases and V 5 bases, and 11 bases lay outside the gene matches. The CDR3 is 15 amino acids. Germline-derived CDR1 and CDR2 are SGDLS and YYNGEE. Here immunoSEQ multiplex PCR was the method, and the copy in TCRdb shows in-frame clones only, minus some. The profile shows almost 500,000 clones, about 88% of them singletons. The chain employs TRBV9 and TRBJ2-1, with 7 bases matching TRBD2. The TCR sequence derives from a woman between 55 and 75 years old who had recovered from COVID-19. Sequencing input: PBMCs or T cells enriched from blood (not recorded which). The CDR3 DNA sequence: TGTGCCAGCAGACCAAGCGGGGCGTCTGGCAATGAGCAGTTCTTC. Residues: CASRPSGASGNEQFF.